One and the same sample provided the 15 T cell receptor beta chains below, sequenced in a study of T cells in localized non-small cell lung cancer. Clones were read by immunoSEQ multiplex PCR, and TCRdb kept only the in-frame ones, dropping some. The table has 50,000 to 60,000 clones, more than 75% seen once. The source material was PBMCs, sampled before any cancer treatment. Every receptor here comes from a female donor with stage II lung adenocarcinoma.

The gene calls are TRBV19 and TRBJ1-1, with D unresolved. CDR3 length: 14 amino acids. The ends were cut back, 9 bases at V and 1 base at J, with 15 bases in the middle. The germline V gene has CDR1 LNHDA and CDR2 SQIVND (reference sequence). The CDR3, as DNA: TGTGCCAGCACGACCAGAGGAACGAACACTGAAGCTTTCTTT. Protein sequence: CASTTRGTNTEAFF.

This clone was seen a single time. The chain recombines TRBV5-1 with TRBJ2-2, with D possibly called TRBD1 or TRBD2 (6 bases each). V was shortened by 0 bases and J by 9 bases, with 15 bases between the two germline ends. The CDR3 has 15 amino acids. Germline CDR1 SGHRS, CDR2 YFSETQ. The CDR3 nucleotides are TGCGCCAGCAGCTTGGAGGGGGGTGAAACAAGGGAGCTGTTTTTT. Protein product: CASSLEGGETRELFF.

V is TRBV5-6 and J is TRBJ2-7; TRBD2 matches at 12 bases. Germline V gene lookup returns CDR1 SGHDT and CDR2 YYEEEE. V lost 4 bases to trimming and J lost 3 bases; unmatched junction nucleotides: 11. There are 17 residues in the CDR3. CDR3 in amino acids: CASSPLGSSGGVYEQYF. The CDR3 DNA reads as TGTGCCAGCAGCCCGTTGGGCTCTAGCGGGGGGGTCTACGAGCAGTACTTC.

The V gene is TRBV9, the J gene TRBJ2-1; D not certain. The CDR3 has 12 amino acids. Per the germline V gene, CDR1 is SGDLS and CDR2 is YYNGEE. Trimming cost V 3 bases and J 4 bases, with 5 bases left between them. The CDR3 spells CASSASYNEQFF. The CDR3 region has the DNA TGTGCCAGCAGCGCTTCATACAATGAGCAGTTCTTC.

This sequence joins TRBV7-9 and TRBJ2-3; 12 bases map to TRBD1. The length of the CDR3 is 16 residues. Germline trimming cut 10 bases from V and 8 bases from J; bases unmatched to any gene: 16. Germline lookup yields CDR1 SEHNR and CDR2 FQNEAQ (reference sequence). The CDR3 loop reads CAIGTGGAVEGGTQYF. DNA for the CDR3: TGTGCCATCGGGACAGGGGGCGCGGTGGAGGGTGGTACGCAGTATTTT. Combining the CDR3 with reference TRBV7-9 and TRBJ2-3 gives the whole variable domain DTGVSQNPRHKITKRGQNVTFRCDPISEHNRLYWYRQTLGQGPEFLTYFQNEAQLEKSRLLSDRFSAERPKGSFSTLEIQRTEQGDSAMYLCAIGTGGAVEGGTQYFGPGTRLTVL.

This clone was observed a single time. V is TRBV7-6 and J is TRBJ2-4, with a tentative D call TRBD1 (5 bases). The V and J ends lost 5 bases and 2 bases respectively, with 13 bases between them. Germline CDR1 is SGHVS and CDR2 is FNYEAQ. The CDR3 consists of 15 residues. The CDR3 sequence: CASSQGPLTKNIQYF. The CDR3 DNA sequence: TGTGCCAGCAGCCAGGGCCCATTGACCAAAAACATTCAGTACTTC. Together with reference TRBV7-6 and TRBJ2-4, the CDR3 gives the full variable domain: GAGVSQSPRYKVTKRGQDVALRCDPISGHVSLYWYRQALGQGPEFLTYFNYEAQQDKSGLPNDRFSAERPEGSISTLTIQRTEQRDSAMYRCASSQGPLTKNIQYFGAGTRLSVL.

CDR3 protein: CASSQDLGGHNEQFF. DNA of the CDR3: TGTGCCAGCAGCCAAGATTTGGGAGGCCACAATGAGCAGTTCTTC. The V gene is TRBV4-2, the J gene TRBJ2-1; perhaps TRBD2 as D (6 bases). V lost 0 bases and J lost 5, with 11 bases in between. The CDR3 is made up of 15 amino acids. Germline CDR1 LGHNA, CDR2 YNFKEQ.

This rearrangement joins TRBV7-3 to TRBJ2-7; 10 nucleotides agree with TRBD2. V trimming: 4 bases; J trimming: 0 bases; junction bases outside the gene matches: 3. This CDR3 region has 15 residues. Germline V lookup: CDR1 SGHTA, CDR2 FQGTGA. CDR3 coding DNA: TGTGCCAGCAGCTCCTTAGCGGGGGGCTCCTACGAGCAGTACTTC. It translates to CASSSLAGGSYEQYF. The full variable domain, rest sourced from reference TRBV7-3 and TRBJ2-7, is GAGVSQTPSNKVTEKGKYVELRCDPISGHTALYWYRQSLGQGPEFLIYFQGTGAADDSGLPNDRFFAVRPEGSVSTLKIQRTERGDSAVYLCASSSLAGGSYEQYFGPGTRLTVT.

This clone was seen a handful of times. This chain joins TRBV19 and TRBJ1-1; D ambiguous. This CDR3 region has 12 residues. The V and J ends lost 4 bases and 4 bases respectively, with 7 bases between them. Germline loops: CDR1 LNHDA, CDR2 SQIVND (reference sequence). The CDR3, as DNA: TGTGCCAGTAGTAGGGATTTCACTGAAGCTTTCTTT. It codes for CASSRDFTEAFF. Using reference TRBV19 and TRBJ1-1 for the parts outside the CDR3, the full variable domain is DGGITQSPKYLFRKEGQNVTLSCEQNLNHDAMYWYRQDPGQGLRLIYYSQIVNDFQKGDIAEGYSVSREKKESFPLTVTSAQKNPTAFYLCASSRDFTEAFFGQGTRLTVV.

The V gene is TRBV5-4, the J gene TRBJ2-2; no clear D gene. V was trimmed by 4 bases and J by 6 bases, leaving 16 bases between them. This CDR3 spans 15 amino acids. Germline assignment: CDR1 SGHNT and CDR2 YYREEE (reference sequence). The CDR3 here is CASSLWSVAAGELFF. CDR3 coding DNA: TGTGCCAGCAGCCTTTGGAGCGTCGCGGCCGGGGAGCTGTTTTTT.

V is TRBV7-6 and J is TRBJ2-2; TRBD1 matches at 10 bases. Trimming removed 5 bases from V and 7 bases from J; junction bases left unmatched: 4. Germline-derived CDR1 and CDR2 are SGHVS and FNYEAQ. The CDR3 is 14 residues long. The CDR3 DNA reads as TGTGCCAGCAGCCGGGACAGGGGAATCGGGGAGCTGTTTTTT. As protein: CASSRDRGIGELFF.

The J gene is TRBJ1-4, the V gene TRBV18, with a weak D call TRBD1 (6 bases). Germline CDR1 reads KGHSH; CDR2 reads LQKENI. The CDR3 consists of 15 residues. Trimming took off 5 bases at V and 3 bases at J, with 13 bases between the two ends. In nucleotides, the CDR3 is TGTGCCAGCTCATCGACAGGCCATGCTAATGAAAAACTGTTTTTT. It encodes CASSSTGHANEKLFF. Full variable domain (missing parts from reference TRBV18 and TRBJ1-4): NAGVMQNPRHLVRRRGQEARLRCSPMKGHSHVYWYRQLPEEGLKFMVYLQKENIIDESGMPKERFSAEFPKEGPSILRIQQVVRGDSAAYFCASSSTGHANEKLFFGSGTQLSVL.

The gene calls are TRBV10-1 and TRBJ2-5; 7 bases line up with TRBD2. The CDR3 has 15 residues. Germline CDR1 is WNHNN and CDR2 is SYGVQD (reference sequence). J was trimmed by 5 bases and V by 2 bases; bases with no gene match: 8. The CDR3 coding sequence is TGCGCCAGCAGTGAGCAGGGAGGGACGTCGGAGACCCAGTACTTC. Residues: CASSEQGGTSETQYF.

The V call is TRBV4-1, the J call TRBJ2-1; tentative D call: TRBD2 (6 bases). Germline CDR1 MGHRA, CDR2 YSYEKL. The CDR3 is 16 residues long. V was cut by 1 base and J by 0 bases, with 10 bases left in between. CDR3 sequence reads: CASSQVAGSSYNEQFF. CDR3 bases: TGCGCCAGCAGCCAAGTCGCGGGAAGCTCCTACAATGAGCAGTTCTTC.

J is TRBJ1-3 and V is TRBV9, with D unresolved. The CDR3 has 16 residues. Trimming removed 0 bases from V and 4 bases from J, with 14 bases in between. Germline values: CDR1 SGDLS, CDR2 YYNGEE. Here the CDR3 reads CASSVVPDPKGNTIYF. As DNA, the CDR3 is TGTGCCAGCAGCGTAGTCCCCGACCCAAAGGGAAACACCATATATTTT.